The clone carrying this T cell receptor (beta chain) turned up a few times. This sample was taken from a study of identical twins. One entry per CDR3 protein, called by TCRdb with MiXCR from the 5' RACE reads. The table shows a few hundred thousand distinct CDR3 sequences, with 13% to 15% occurring only once. Germline CDR1 and CDR2: LGHDT and YNNKEL (reference sequence). Losses at the gene ends were 0 bases for V and 4 bases for J; bases not matched to a gene: 9. The CDR3 runs 16 residues. These data were also filed under a second study, of yellow fever vaccine responses in identical twins.

Sequenced material: CD4+ T cells sorted from blood. V and J are TRBV3-1 and TRBJ2-7; 7 positions agree with TRBD1. The origin of this receptor is a young woman in good health. CDR3 nucleotide sequence: TGTGCCAGCAGCCAAGATTGGGCAGGGGGTCCGTACGAGCAGTACTTC. It yields the protein CASSQDWAGGPYEQYF.